This paragraph reports one T cell receptor beta chain. Its specificity is not known. The sample comes from a study of T cell repertoires in cytomegalovirus infection. Study overall: Both CMV infection and a matching HLA type were indicated by public TCR beta signatures.

TCRdb ran MiXCR on the reads and lists one entry per CDR3 protein. The table shows 150,000 or so distinct CDR3 sequences, with about a fifth occurring only once. Looked up from germline, CDR1 is LNHNV and CDR2 is YYDKDF (reference sequence). This CDR3 is built from 15 residues. Trimming cost V 3 bases and J 4 bases, with 13 bases left between them. V gene TRBV15 combines with J gene TRBJ2-1; D is perhaps TRBD2 (6 bases). The sequencing here drew on CD8+ T cells from cultured PBMCs, taken from culture after CMV antigen stimulation. The clonotype originates from a human donor in good health (CMV status not recorded). Some clones in this sample may be carry-over from other donors' samples. CDR3 coding DNA: TGTGCCACCAGCAGGGGCGGGACGGGTTACAATGAGCAGTTCTTC. It translates to CATSRGGTGYNEQFF.